This TCR beta chain was retrieved from a study of CD8+ T cells in alopecia areata. Across the study: Graft recipients were roughly 6-11-week-old female C3H/HeJ mice, and donor skin originated from roughly 6-12-month-old C3H/HeJ mice with spontaneous alopecia.

Whole-study findings and limits: Besides other cells, scalp samples also yield sequences of resident alphabeta T cells from normal skin.

As for this clone: As yet, its antigen is unknown. Gene names refer to mouse genes. Read coverage stops 3 residues before the CDR3 terminus; the germline J gene supplies the remainder.

Cells from pooled cutaneous lymph nodes were sorted by CD4, CD8alpha, NKG2D, NKG2ACE and other markers. It was cDNA, reverse transcribed from extracted RNA, that served as the sequencing template. Profiled with immunoSEQ multiplex PCR; TCRdb holds only in-frame clones, not every one. The table lists 290,000 or so clones, no singletons, with more than 0.95% in the top ten. Germline CDR1 NNHDY, CDR2 SYVADS. The germline V and J ends were trimmed by 1 base and 7 bases, with 12 bases remaining between them. The CDR3 is 15 residues long. The sample consisted of CD4+ T cells sorted from a lymph node. This clonotype was sampled from a C3H/HeJ mouse with alopecia areata. Strain haplotype (MHC): H2-k. This chain connects TRBV13-3 to TRBJ1-6, with D possibly being TRBD1 (6 bases). TRBJ1-6 is an open reading frame whose function is uncertain. The CDR3 loop reads CASSDRGARNSPLYF. The part of the CDR3 DNA that was read is TGTGCCAGCAGTGATAGGGGGGCGAGAAATTCGCCC.